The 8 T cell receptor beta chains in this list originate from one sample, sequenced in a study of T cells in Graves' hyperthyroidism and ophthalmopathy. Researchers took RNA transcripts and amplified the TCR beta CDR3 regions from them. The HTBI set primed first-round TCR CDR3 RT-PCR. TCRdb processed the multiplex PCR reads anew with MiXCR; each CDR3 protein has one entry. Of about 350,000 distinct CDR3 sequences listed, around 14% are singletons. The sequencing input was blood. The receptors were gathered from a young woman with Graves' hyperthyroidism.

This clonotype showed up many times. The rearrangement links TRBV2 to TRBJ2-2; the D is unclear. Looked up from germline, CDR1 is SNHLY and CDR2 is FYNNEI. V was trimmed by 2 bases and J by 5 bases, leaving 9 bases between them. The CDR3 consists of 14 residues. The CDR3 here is CASSESIWTGELFF. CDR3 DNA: TGTGCCAGCAGTGAAAGCATTTGGACCGGGGAGCTGTTTTTT.

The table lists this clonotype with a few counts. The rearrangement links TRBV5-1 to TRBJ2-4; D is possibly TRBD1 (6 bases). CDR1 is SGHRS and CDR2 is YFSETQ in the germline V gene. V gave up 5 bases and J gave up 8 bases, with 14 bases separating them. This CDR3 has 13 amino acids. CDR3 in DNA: TGCGCCAGCAGACAGGGTTTTATGGACATTCAGTACTTC. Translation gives CASRQGFMDIQYF.

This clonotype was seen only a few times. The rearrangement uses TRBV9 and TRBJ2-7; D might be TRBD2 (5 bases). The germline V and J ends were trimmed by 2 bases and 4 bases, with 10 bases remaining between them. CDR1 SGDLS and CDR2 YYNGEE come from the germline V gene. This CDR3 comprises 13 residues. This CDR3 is CASSVDGEYEQYF. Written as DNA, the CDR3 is TGTGCCAGCAGCGTGGACGGGGAATACGAGCAGTACTTC.

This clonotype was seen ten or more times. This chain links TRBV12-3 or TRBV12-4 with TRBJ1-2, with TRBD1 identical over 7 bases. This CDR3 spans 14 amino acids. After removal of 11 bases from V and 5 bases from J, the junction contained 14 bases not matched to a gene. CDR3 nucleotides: TGTGCCTCTACAGGGAGGCAGGGGGTTTATGGCTACACCTTC. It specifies CASTGRQGVYGYTF.

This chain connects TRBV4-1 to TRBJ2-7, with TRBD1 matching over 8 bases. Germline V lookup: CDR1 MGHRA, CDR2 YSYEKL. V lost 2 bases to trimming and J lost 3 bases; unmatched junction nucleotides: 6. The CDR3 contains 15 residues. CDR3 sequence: CASSQTGQANYEQYF. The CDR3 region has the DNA TGCGCCAGCAGCCAAACGGGACAGGCTAACTACGAGCAGTACTTC.

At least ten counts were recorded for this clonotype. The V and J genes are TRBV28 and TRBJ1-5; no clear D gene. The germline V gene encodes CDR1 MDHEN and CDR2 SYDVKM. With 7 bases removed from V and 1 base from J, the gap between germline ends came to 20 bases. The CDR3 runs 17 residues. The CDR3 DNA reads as TGTGCCAGCAATGAGGGTAGTTCTATCGAGAGCAATCAGCCCCAGCATTTT. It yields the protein CASNEGSSIESNQPQHF.

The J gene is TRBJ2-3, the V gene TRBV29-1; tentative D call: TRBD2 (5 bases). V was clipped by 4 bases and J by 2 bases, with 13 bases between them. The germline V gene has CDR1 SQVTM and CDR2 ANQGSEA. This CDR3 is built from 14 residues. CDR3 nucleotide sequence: TGCAGCGTTGGAGGCATCGGGGTCACAGATACGCAGTATTTT. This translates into CSVGGIGVTDTQYF.

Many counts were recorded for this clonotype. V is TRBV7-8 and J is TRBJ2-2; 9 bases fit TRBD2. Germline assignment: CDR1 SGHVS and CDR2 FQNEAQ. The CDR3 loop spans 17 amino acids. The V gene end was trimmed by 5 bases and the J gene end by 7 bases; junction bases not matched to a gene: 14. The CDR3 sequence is CASSPRPSGAPGGELFF. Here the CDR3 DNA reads TGTGCCAGCAGCCCGCGGCCTAGCGGGGCCCCAGGCGGGGAGCTGTTTTTT.